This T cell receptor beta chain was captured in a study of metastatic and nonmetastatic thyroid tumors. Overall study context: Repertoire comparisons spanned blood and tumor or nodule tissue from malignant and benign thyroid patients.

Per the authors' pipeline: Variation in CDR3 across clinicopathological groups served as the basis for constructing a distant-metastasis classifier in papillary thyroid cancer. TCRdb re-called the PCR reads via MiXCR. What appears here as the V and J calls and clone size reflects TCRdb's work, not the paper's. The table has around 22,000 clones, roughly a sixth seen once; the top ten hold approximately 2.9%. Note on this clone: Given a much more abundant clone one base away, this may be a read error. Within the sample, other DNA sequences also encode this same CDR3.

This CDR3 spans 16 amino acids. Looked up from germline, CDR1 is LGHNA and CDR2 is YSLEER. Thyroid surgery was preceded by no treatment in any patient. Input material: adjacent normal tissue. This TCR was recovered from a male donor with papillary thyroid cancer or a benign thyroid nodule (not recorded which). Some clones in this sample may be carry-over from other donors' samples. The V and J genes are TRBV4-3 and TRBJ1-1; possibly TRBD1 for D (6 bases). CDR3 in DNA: TGCGCCAGCAGCCAAGATCTTACCCCCCGGGACACTGAGGCTTTCTTT. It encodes CASSQDLTPRDTEAFF.